What follows are 30 T cell receptor beta chains derived from one specimen sequenced in a study of PD-1 blockade in classical Hodgkin lymphoma. Only in-frame clones appear in the TCRdb table, and some are missing; sequencing was by immunoSEQ multiplex PCR. The top ten clones hold about 0.25% of a sample with 20,000 to 25,000 clones, approximately 92% of them seen once. Specified time point: newly diagnosed, previously untreated cHL patient sample. By magnetic negative selection, CD4+ T cells were purified from thawed PBMCs. Sequencing was done on a sample of CD4+ T cells from blood. All receptors come from a human donor with classical Hodgkin lymphoma.

The chain has TRBV29-1 and TRBJ2-5; a weak D match, TRBD2 (5 bases). Trimming shortened V by 3 bases and J by 1 base, and 12 bases separated the two germline ends. The CDR3 has 14 amino acids. Germline V gives CDR1 SQVTM, CDR2 ANQGSEA. The CDR3: CSVDFGLPQETQYF. The CDR3 DNA is TGCAGCGTTGATTTCGGACTGCCCCAAGAGACCCAGTACTTC.

This clone was seen more than once but under ten times. V gene TRBV6-4 combines with J gene TRBJ1-2; 7 positions match TRBD1. With 0 bases clipped from V and 6 bases from J, the junction kept 4 bases outside the gene matches. The CDR3 extends over 14 amino acids. CDR1 MRHNA and CDR2 SNTAGT come from the germline V gene. For the CDR3, the DNA is TGTGCCAGCAGTGACTCACAGGGGCAGAATGGCTACACCTTC. Encoded protein: CASSDSQGQNGYTF.

The CDR3 DNA reads TGTGCCAGCAGCTTCTCCAACACTGAAGCTTTCTTT. Its translation is CASSFSNTEAFF. V and J are TRBV7-2 and TRBJ1-1; D not certain. V was pared by 3 bases and J by 2 bases, with 4 bases between. There are 12 residues in the CDR3. Germline V CDR1 and CDR2: SGHTA, FQGNSA.

The chain employs TRBV29-1 and TRBJ2-3, with no clear D. This CDR3 region has 11 residues. Trimming left V 4 bases short and J 3 bases short, with 5 bases between. Germline V gene lookup returns CDR1 SQVTM and CDR2 ANQGSEA. The CDR3, as DNA: TGCAGCGTTGTGGGAACAGATACGCAGTATTTT. Amino acid sequence: CSVVGTDTQYF.

This clone was recorded once. V gene TRBV9 combines with J gene TRBJ1-4; D unresolved. The CDR3 covers 15 residues. Germline V gene sequence: CDR1 SGDLS, CDR2 YYNGEE. Trimming stripped 0 bases from V and 3 bases from J, with 9 bases between. As DNA, the CDR3 is TGTGCCAGCAGCGTAGGTGGAGTCTCTAATGAAAAACTGTTTTTT. Its translation: CASSVGGVSNEKLFF.

For this clone: An end of the junction differs from the germline gene, which may be a read error. This chain links TRBV30 with TRBJ2-7; no firm D call. CDR1 and CDR2 from the germline V gene are GTSNPN and SVGIG (reference sequence). This CDR3 region has 10 residues. The CDR3 sequence is CSAGKDEQYF. The CDR3 region has the DNA TGCTCAGCCGGTAAGGACGAGCAGTACTTC. The full variable domain, its missing parts supplied by reference TRBV30 and TRBJ2-7, is SQTIHQWPATLVQPVGSPLSLECTVEGTSNPNLYWYRQAAGRGLQLLFYSVGIGQISSEVPQNLSASRPQDRQFILSSKKLLLSDSGFYLCSAGKDEQYFGPGTRLTVT.

The chain links TRBV18 to TRBJ1-5, with 7 bases fitting TRBD1. J gave up 7 bases and V 6 bases, and 9 bases lay outside the gene matches. This CDR3 spans 14 amino acids. The V gene's germline CDR1 is KGHSH and CDR2 LQKENI. For the CDR3, the DNA is TGTGCCAGCTCGCCGGACAGGCTAGAACAGCCCCAGCATTTT. The encoded protein is CASSPDRLEQPQHF.

V is TRBV4-1 and J is TRBJ1-2, with D uncertain. Germline V lookup: CDR1 MGHRA, CDR2 YSYEKL. Trimming removed 0 bases at V and 8 bases at J, with 13 bases between. This CDR3 comprises 14 residues. Here the CDR3 DNA reads TGCGCCAGCAGCCAAGATAGTTCCCGGGGAGGCTACACCTTC. It specifies CASSQDSSRGGYTF.

The chain is built from TRBV11-2 and TRBJ2-7; 8 nucleotides agree with TRBD1. Per the germline V gene, CDR1 is SGHAT and CDR2 is FQNNGV. CDR3 length: 12 residues. The V and J ends lost 3 bases and 10 bases, in that order; junction bases with no gene match: 5. The CDR3 loop reads CASSFHGQGQYF. The CDR3 DNA reads as TGTGCCAGCAGCTTCCACGGACAGGGACAGTACTTC.

The chain is built from TRBV6-1 and TRBJ2-7, with a tentative D call TRBD2 (5 bases). The CDR3 has 12 amino acids. Looked up from germline, CDR1 is MNHNS and CDR2 is SASEGT. The V and J ends lost 5 bases and 6 bases respectively, with 11 bases between them. The CDR3 DNA is TGTGCCAGCAGTTTAGCGCGACCCGAGCAGTACTTC. This translates into CASSLARPEQYF.

The V call is TRBV19, the J call TRBJ1-5; the D gene is possibly TRBD1 (5 bases). The CDR3 is 11 residues long. Per the germline V gene, CDR1 is LNHDA and CDR2 is SQIVND (reference sequence). V lost 7 bases to trimming and J lost 11 bases, with 12 bases between them. In nucleotides, the CDR3 is TGTGCCAGTATCGGGGCCCATGCCCAGCATTTT. Translating it yields CASIGAHAQHF.

This clone has a single count. V is TRBV30 and J is TRBJ2-2, with TRBD1 as a possible D gene (5 bases). Trimming stripped 3 bases from V and 6 bases from J, with 20 bases between. This CDR3 contains 16 residues. The germline gives CDR1 GTSNPN, CDR2 SVGIG (reference sequence). CDR3 in amino acids: CAWRHPYSRAAGELFF. The CDR3 DNA is TGTGCCTGGAGGCACCCGTATAGCAGGGCTGCCGGGGAGCTGTTTTTT.

The rearrangement uses TRBV5-1 and TRBJ2-7; D tentatively reads TRBD1 or TRBD2 (6 bases each). V gave up 0 bases and J gave up 5 bases, with 12 bases separating them. The CDR3 has 14 amino acids. Germline CDR1 is SGHRS and CDR2 is YFSETQ. The CDR3 bases are TGCGCCAGCAGCTTGGTGGGGGGCAGAGACGAGCAGTACTTC. It translates to CASSLVGGRDEQYF.

This clone was counted only a few times. This chain joins TRBV4-2 and TRBJ1-6, with D unclear. This CDR3 contains 16 residues. Germline V CDR1 and CDR2: LGHNA, YNFKEQ. V was pared by 4 bases and J by 7 bases, with 17 bases between. The CDR3 DNA reads TGTGCCAGCAGCCCCCGAGGGATAGGAAGAAATTCACCCCTCCACTTT. As protein: CASSPRGIGRNSPLHF.

The genes are TRBV18 and TRBJ1-2; TRBD1 aligns across 8 bases. The length of the CDR3 is 15 residues. The junction had 8 bases not matched to a gene; V was cut back by 2 bases and J by 6 bases. Germline CDR1 is KGHSH and CDR2 is LQKENI. CDR3 sequence reads: CASSPIPGGSNGYTF. DNA for the CDR3: TGTGCCAGCTCACCAATCCCAGGGGGCTCAAATGGCTACACCTTC.

This chain uses TRBV27 with TRBJ2-3, with D maybe TRBD2 (7 bases). V was trimmed by 3 bases and J by 4 bases, leaving 11 bases between them. Germline V CDR1 and CDR2: MNHEY, SMNVEV (reference sequence). The CDR3 is made up of 14 amino acids. Here the CDR3 DNA reads TGTGCCAGCAGTTTTGAGGGGGGGCCAGATACGCAGTATTTT. This translates into CASSFEGGPDTQYF.

This clone has just one count. The chain couples TRBV19 to TRBJ2-7; 11 nucleotides match TRBD2. This CDR3 is 17 amino acids long. Germline values: CDR1 LNHDA, CDR2 SQIVND (reference sequence). Trimming took 3 bases from V and 0 from J; bases not matched to a gene: 7. The CDR3 nucleotides read TGTGCCAGTAGTATGGGAACTAGCGGGAGTATCTCCTACGAGCAGTACTTC. Its translation: CASSMGTSGSISYEQYF.

The V call is TRBV18, the J call TRBJ2-1; 9 positions agree with TRBD2. The CDR3 sequence is 13 residues long. Losses at the gene ends were 0 bases for V and 15 bases for J; bases not matched to a gene: 6. Germline loops: CDR1 KGHSH, CDR2 LQKENI. The CDR3 loop is CASSPPGLAEGFF. The CDR3 DNA sequence: TGTGCCAGCTCACCACCGGGACTAGCAGAGGGGTTCTTC.

The gene calls are TRBV6-5 and TRBJ2-2, with a tentative D call TRBD1 (5 bases). The V gene lost 6 bases and the J gene lost 6 bases, with 8 bases spanning the gap. Germline V gene data show CDR1 as MNHEY and CDR2 as SVGAGI. The CDR3 spans 12 residues. This CDR3 reads CASSRQSGELFF. DNA for the CDR3: TGTGCCAGCAGCCGACAGTCCGGGGAGCTGTTTTTT.

The V call is TRBV5-1, the J call TRBJ2-3, with D perhaps given as TRBD1 or TRBD2 (5 bases each). The CDR3 runs to 15 residues. V lost 6 bases and J 6 bases, leaving 20 bases between the germline ends. Germline V gene sequence: CDR1 SGHRS, CDR2 YFSETQ. This CDR3 reads CASTSPGRSDDTQYF. In DNA form, the CDR3 reads TGCGCCAGCACCTCCCCGGGACGGTCGGATGATACGCAGTATTTT.

The J gene is TRBJ2-7, the V gene TRBV4-2, with a tentative D call TRBD2 (6 bases). The CDR3 consists of 15 residues. Germline V gene lookup returns CDR1 LGHNA and CDR2 YNFKEQ. V lost 3 bases and J lost 3, with 15 bases in between. CDR3 in amino acids: CASSQTGLGSYEQYF. The CDR3 region has the DNA TGTGCCAGCAGCCAGACCGGACTCGGGAGCTACGAGCAGTACTTC.

This clone was counted a few times. V is TRBV30 and J is TRBJ1-1; D unclear. Trimming cost V 0 bases and J 5 bases, with 7 bases left between them. The CDR3 covers 12 residues. Germline values: CDR1 GTSNPN, CDR2 SVGIG (reference sequence). CDR3 amino acids: CAWSVLRTEAFF. The CDR3 DNA sequence: TGTGCCTGGAGTGTATTGCGGACTGAAGCTTTCTTT.

The chain links TRBV10-1 to TRBJ2-1, with no clear D. V dropped 5 bases and J dropped 8 bases, with 13 bases sitting between them. The CDR3 runs 13 residues. Germline lookup yields CDR1 WNHNN and CDR2 SYGVQD (reference sequence). CDR3 amino acids: CASSPNLGYEQFF. In nucleotides, the CDR3 is TGCGCCAGCAGTCCAAATCTAGGCTATGAGCAGTTCTTC.

DNA for the CDR3: TGCAGTGCTAGAGTAAACACTGAAGCTTTCTTT. Amino acid sequence: CSARVNTEAFF. The chain uses TRBV20-1 and TRBJ1-1, with D unresolved. V dropped 1 base and J dropped 2 bases, with 2 bases sitting between them. The germline V gene encodes CDR1 DFQATT and CDR2 SNEGSKA (reference sequence). The CDR3 contains 11 residues.

The chain couples TRBV10-3 to TRBJ2-7, with unresolved D. Trimming pared 5 bases from V and 2 bases from J, leaving 10 bases between. Looked up from germline, CDR1 is ENHRY and CDR2 is SYGVKD. The CDR3 runs to 13 residues. CDR3 DNA sequence: TGTGCCATCAGTAAGGATAGACCCTACGAGCAGTACTTC. It is translated as CAISKDRPYEQYF.

The CDR3 reads CASSKGGSGLAGRYNEQFF. The CDR3 DNA is TGTGCCAGCAGCAAAGGGGGGTCCGGACTAGCGGGGCGGTACAATGAGCAGTTCTTC. V gene TRBV21-1 combines with J gene TRBJ2-1; no DNA check was done on the table's D call, TRBD2. TRBV21-1 is classified as a pseudogene. This CDR3 has 19 amino acids.

The chain recombines TRBV5-1 with TRBJ2-3; no clear D. This CDR3 has 15 amino acids. Trimming stripped 0 bases from V and 3 bases from J, with 11 bases between. Germline CDR1 is SGHRS and CDR2 is YFSETQ. DNA of the CDR3: TGCGCCAGCAGCTTGGCCAGGCAGCCAACAGATACGCAGTATTTT. Translated: CASSLARQPTDTQYF.

V gene TRBV7-2 combines with J gene TRBJ2-1, with D tentatively TRBD1 or TRBD2 (5 bases each). The CDR3 is 13 amino acids. V gave up 2 bases and J gave up 9 bases, with 11 bases separating them. In germline, CDR1 is SGHTA, CDR2 FQGNSA. The CDR3 loop reads CASSLNFGTEQFF. In nucleotides, the CDR3 is TGTGCCAGCAGCTTAAATTTTGGGACTGAGCAGTTCTTC.

V and J are TRBV18 and TRBJ2-5, with D possibly called TRBD1 or TRBD2 (6 bases each). Per the germline V gene, CDR1 is KGHSH and CDR2 is LQKENI. Trimming left V 4 bases short and J 4 bases short, with 16 bases between. This CDR3 has 15 residues. In DNA form, the CDR3 reads TGTGCCAGCTCACTGGGACTCACGGGGGCAGAGACCCAGTACTTC. As protein: CASSLGLTGAETQYF.

The V gene is TRBV10-3, the J gene TRBJ1-2; 8 bases align to TRBD1. CDR1 and CDR2 (germline): ENHRY, SYGVKD. This CDR3 is 16 amino acids long. V was clipped by 4 bases and J by 2 bases; unmatched bases: 9. This CDR3 reads CAISAQGSGGNYGYTF. The CDR3 nucleotides are TGTGCCATCAGTGCCCAGGGTTCAGGGGGCAACTATGGCTACACCTTC.